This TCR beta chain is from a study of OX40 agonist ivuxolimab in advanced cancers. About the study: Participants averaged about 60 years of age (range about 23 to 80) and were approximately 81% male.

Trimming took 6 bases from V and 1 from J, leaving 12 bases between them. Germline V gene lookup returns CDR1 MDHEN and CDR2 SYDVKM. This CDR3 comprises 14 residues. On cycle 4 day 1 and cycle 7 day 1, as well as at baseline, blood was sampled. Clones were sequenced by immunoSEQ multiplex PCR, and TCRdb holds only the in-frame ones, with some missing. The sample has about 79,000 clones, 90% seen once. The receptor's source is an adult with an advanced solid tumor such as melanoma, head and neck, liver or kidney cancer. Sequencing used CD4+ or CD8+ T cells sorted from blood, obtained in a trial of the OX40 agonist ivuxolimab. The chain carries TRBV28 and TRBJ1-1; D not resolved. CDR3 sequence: CASRRPPGNTEAFF. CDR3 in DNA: TGTGCCAGCAGGCGCCCCCCGGGGAACACTGAAGCTTTCTTT. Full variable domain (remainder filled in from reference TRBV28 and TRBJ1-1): DVKVTQSSRYLVKRTGEKVFLECVQDMDHENMFWYRQDPGLGLRLIYFSYDVKMKEKGDIPEGYSVSREKKERFSLILESASTNQTSMYLCASRRPPGNTEAFFGQGTRLTVV.